Listed below are T cell receptor beta chains from one sample, sequenced in a study of cytomegalovirus exposure and HLA in healthy donors. Only in-frame clones appear in the TCRdb table, and some are missing; sequencing was by immunoSEQ multiplex PCR. Of roughly 100,000 clones in the sample, roughly 80% were seen once. Sample: PBMCs. All receptors come from a middle-aged woman in good health and CMV-seropositive. CDR3s include the opening cysteine and the closing phenylalanine or tryptophan. The D gene is left open where the match is weak. Expanded clones get a size class; other rows say once, few or many, or leave the size out.

size	J	V	D	DNA	CDR3
.	TRBJ2-7	TRBV29-1	TRBD1	TGCAGCGTGGGACAGGGCGGCTACGAGCAGTACTTC	CSVGQGGYEQYF
.	TRBJ1-1	TRBV6-6	.	TGTGCCAGCAGTGACAGGTATTTATACGCTTTCTTT	CASSDRYLYAFF
.	TRBJ2-7	TRBV11-2	.	TGTGCCAGCAGTCTAGCCGAGCAGTACTTC	CASSLAEQYF
.	TRBJ1-1	TRBV27	.	TGTGCCAGCAGTTTAGACTGGCGGGTTAACACTGAAGCTTTCTTT	CASSLDWRVNTEAFF
few	TRBJ2-5	TRBV7-8	TRBD1	TGTGCCAGCAGCTCCCAATGGACAGGGGGGGTTTGGGAGACCCAGTACTTC	CASSSQWTGGVWETQYF
.	TRBJ1-1	TRBV29-1	.	TGCAGCGTTGGACGGGGAAAATGGGGTGAAGCTTTCTTT	CSVGRGKWGEAFF
.	TRBJ1-6	TRBV6-1	.	TGTGCCAGCGGAGGGCCTCCTTATAATTCACCCCTCCACTTT	CASGGPPYNSPLHF
.	TRBJ2-7	TRBV4-1	TRBD2	TGCGCCAGCTGGGCGGGGGACTCTACCTCCTACGAGCAGTACTTC	CASWAGDSTSYEQYF
.	TRBJ2-1	TRBV15	TRBD1	TGTGCCACCCAAATGGACAGGTACAATGAGCAGTTCTTC	CATQMDRYNEQFF
.	TRBJ2-7	TRBV15	.	TGTGCCACCAGGGGTCAGGGGAAGTCCTACGAGCAGTACTTC	CATRGQGKSYEQYF
.	TRBJ1-5	TRBV7-9	.	TGTGCCAGCAGCTCAGGGCTAGGCAATCAGCCCCAGCATTTT	CASSSGLGNQPQHF
.	TRBJ2-1	TRBV7-2	.	TGTGCCAGCAGCTTCGCTAGTTTATCCTCTGAGCAGTTCTTC	CASSFASLSSEQFF
.	TRBJ1-2	TRBV7-9	TRBD1	TGTGCCAGCAGAACCCTGGGACAGAGCTATGGCTACACCTTC	CASRTLGQSYGYTF
.	TRBJ2-6	TRBV5-1	TRBD2	TGCGCCAGCAGCGGGAGGGGAGGGCCCTCTGGGGCCAACGTCCTGACTTTC	CASSGRGGPSGANVLTF
.	TRBJ2-1	TRBV6-5	TRBD2	TGTGCCAGCAGTTACTCGGCTAGCGGATACAATGAGCAGTTCTTC	CASSYSASGYNEQFF
few	TRBJ1-4	TRBV5-1	TRBD1	TGCGCCAGCAGCCCCAACACAGGGGTGGATGAAAAACTGTTTTTT	CASSPNTGVDEKLFF
.	TRBJ2-2	TRBV9	TRBD1	TGTGCCAGCAGCGTAACCCCGACAGGGGGCGAGAACACCGGGGAGCTGTTTTTT	CASSVTPTGGENTGELFF
.	TRBJ2-1	TRBV5-1	TRBD2	TGCGCCAGCAGCTTGGAACTAGCGGGGCCCGGCTACAATGAGCAGTTCTTC	CASSLELAGPGYNEQFF
.	TRBJ2-7	TRBV4-3	.	TGCGCCAGCAGCCAAGATGTCGGGTGGACCTACGAGCAGTACTTC	CASSQDVGWTYEQYF
.	TRBJ1-2	TRBV28	TRBD1	TGTGCCAGCAGACCTACCAAATGGGACAGCACCATTGCTAACTATGGCTACACCTTC	CASRPTKWDSTIANYGYTF
few	TRBJ1-2	TRBV7-9	TRBD1	TGTGCCAGCAGCTCAAGGACGGACAGGTCCTATGGCTACACCTTC	CASSSRTDRSYGYTF
.	TRBJ1-1	TRBV5-1	.	TGCGCCAGCAGCTTGCTCCAGATGAACACTGAAGCTTTCTTT	CASSLLQMNTEAFF
once	TRBJ1-3	TRBV5-1	TRBD1	TGCGCCAGCAGCCCTTTGACAGGGGGAGGAAACACCATATATTTT	CASSPLTGGGNTIYF
.	TRBJ1-2	TRBV7-9	.	TGTGCCAGCAGCTCCGGCGGGCAGACCTCTTTCGCCGGCTACACCTTC	CASSSGGQTSFAGYTF
few	TRBJ1-2	TRBV5-4	TRBD1	TGTGCCAGCAGCTCTGGACAGGGTGTCTATGGCTACACCTTC	CASSSGQGVYGYTF
.	TRBJ1-6	TRBV4-1	TRBD1	TGCGCCAGCAGTCCGCTGGACAGGGAAGACTATAATTCACCCCTCCACTTT	CASSPLDREDYNSPLHF
once	TRBJ1-5	TRBV28	TRBD1	TGTGCCAGCAGTTTACCATCTTGGGACAGAGGGAAGCAGCCCCAGCATTTT	CASSLPSWDRGKQPQHF
.	TRBJ2-7	TRBV7-9	.	TGTGCCAGCAGCTTGATAGTTCCCGTAGGGCTCTCGGGAGAGCAGTACTTC	CASSLIVPVGLSGEQYF
.	TRBJ2-7	TRBV6-1	.	TGTGCCAGCACCCCAGCGTACGTAGCACCATACGAGCAGTACTTC	CASTPAYVAPYEQYF
.	TRBJ1-5	TRBV5-1	TRBD1	TGCGCCAGCAGCCCCCGGACAGGGAAGGAGCCCCAGCATTTT	CASSPRTGKEPQHF
.	TRBJ2-1	TRBV27	.	TGTGCCAGCAGTTACCCCCCATGGCCAGTCCCCCCGACCCCAGACAACTACAATGAGCAGTTCTTC	CASSYPPWPVPPTPDNYNEQFF
.	TRBJ1-3	TRBV5-1	.	TGCGCCAGCAGTTACGGACAGACGAACTCTGGAAACACCATATATTTT	CASSYGQTNSGNTIYF
.	TRBJ1-1	TRBV5-4	.	.	CASSLSSSGTEAFF
.	TRBJ1-1	TRBV29-1	.	TGCAGCGGCGGTCAATTGGCTTCGAGTGAAGCTTTCTTT	CSGGQLASSEAFF
.	TRBJ2-7	TRBV2	TRBD1	TGTGCCAGCGGCACCTCGGGACAGGGAACCTACGAGCAGTACTTC	CASGTSGQGTYEQYF
.	TRBJ1-5	TRBV28	.	TGTGCCAGCAGTCGTCAGGGAGGTAATCAGCCCCAGCATTTT	CASSRQGGNQPQHF
.	TRBJ2-5	TRBV2	TRBD1	TGTGCCAGCCTAGACAGGGGGCGTTTCGGGACCCAGTACTTC	CASLDRGRFGTQYF
.	TRBJ2-3	TRBV9	TRBD2	TGTGCCAGCAGCGTAGGTTGGCGGGGGGGCACAGATACGCAGTATTTT	CASSVGWRGGTDTQYF
.	TRBJ1-5	TRBV7-9	.	TGTGCCAGCAGTCCTCCGGGAGGTTCAGCAAGCAATCAGCCCCAGCATTTT	CASSPPGGSASNQPQHF
.	TRBJ1-1	TRBV28	.	TGTGCCAGCAAGTCATCAGTGGACAGCTACACTGAAGCTTTCTTT	CASKSSVDSYTEAFF
.	TRBJ1-1	TRBV7-8	.	TGTGCCAGCAGCTTAGCGGGGGCGGGGGGCACTGAAGCTTTCTTT	CASSLAGAGGTEAFF
few	TRBJ1-2	TRBV21-1	.	TGTGCCAGCAGCGGAGACAGGCGCGGGTCGAACTATGGCTACACCTTC	CASSGDRRGSNYGYTF
.	TRBJ1-5	TRBV7-9	.	TGTTCCAGCAGCTTAACAGGAAATCAGCCCCAGCATTTT	CSSSLTGNQPQHF
.	TRBJ2-3	TRBV28	.	TGTGCCAGCAGTTTCGGAGGGATAGTTGGTACGCAGTATTTT	CASSFGGIVGTQYF
few	TRBJ2-3	TRBV11-3	TRBD2	TGTGCCAGCAGTGTCAGCGGGGGGACAGATACGCAGTATTTT	CASSVSGGTDTQYF
few	TRBJ2-6	TRBV7-9	.	TGTGCCAGCAGCTTAGGGAGCAGAGAGTATTCCTGGGCCAACGTCCTGACTTTC	CASSLGSREYSWANVLTF
.	TRBJ1-1	TRBV5-1	.	TGCGCCAGCAATCAGGGGAACACTGAAGCTTTCTTT	CASNQGNTEAFF
.	TRBJ1-5	TRBV28	.	TGTGCCAGCAGTTTTAGGACAGTACATCAGCCCCAGCATTTT	CASSFRTVHQPQHF